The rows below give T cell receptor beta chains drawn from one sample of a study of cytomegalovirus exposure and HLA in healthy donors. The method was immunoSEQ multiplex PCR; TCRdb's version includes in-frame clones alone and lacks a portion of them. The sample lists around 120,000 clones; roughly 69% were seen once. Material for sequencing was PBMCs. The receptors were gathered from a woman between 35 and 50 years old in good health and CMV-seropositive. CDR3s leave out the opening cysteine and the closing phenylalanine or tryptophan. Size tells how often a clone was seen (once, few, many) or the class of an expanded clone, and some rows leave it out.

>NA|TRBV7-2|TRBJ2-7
ASSSSWVSGRASSEQY
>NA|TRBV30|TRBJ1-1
AWNPRTGAFNTEAF
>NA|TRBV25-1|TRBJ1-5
ASSDGEGKSNQPQH
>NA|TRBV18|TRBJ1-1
ASSPVPGARTEAF
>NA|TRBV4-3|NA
ASSQEVYSGNSYEQY
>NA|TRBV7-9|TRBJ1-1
ASSPMTEVNTEAF
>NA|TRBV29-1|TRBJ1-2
SVTGVPANYGYT
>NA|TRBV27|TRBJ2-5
ASSLVRKETQY
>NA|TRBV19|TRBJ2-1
ATLGLADSYNEQF
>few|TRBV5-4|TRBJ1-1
ASSLDYAASEAF
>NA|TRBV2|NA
ASSDGEQGYEQY
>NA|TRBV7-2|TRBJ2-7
ASSPSLAGVYEQY
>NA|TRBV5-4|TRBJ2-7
ASSFGQGTYEQY
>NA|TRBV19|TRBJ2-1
ASSPRGVGSSYNEQF
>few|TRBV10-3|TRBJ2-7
AISEATGNYEQY
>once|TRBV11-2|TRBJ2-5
ASSRTGQGETQY
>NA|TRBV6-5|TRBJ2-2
ASNRHGQGTGELF
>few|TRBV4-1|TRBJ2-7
ASSQPGTSGYYEQY
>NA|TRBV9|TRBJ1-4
ASSVSREQKDEKLF
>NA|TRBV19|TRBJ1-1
ASSFRGTGTEAF
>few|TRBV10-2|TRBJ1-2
ASSESGPGQESSGYT
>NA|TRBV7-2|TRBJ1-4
ASSSLFNEKLF
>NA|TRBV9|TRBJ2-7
ASSVGFSGSSYEQY
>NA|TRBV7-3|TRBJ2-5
ASSLSSTLSGAGVEETQY
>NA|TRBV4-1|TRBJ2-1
ASSSVAQWEQF
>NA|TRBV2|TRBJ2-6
ASSEKTGVGANVLT
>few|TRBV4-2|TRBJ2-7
ASSQEFRGYEQY
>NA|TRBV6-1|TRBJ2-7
ASRDTYASYEQY
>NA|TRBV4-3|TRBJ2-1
ASSQGHSASYNEQF
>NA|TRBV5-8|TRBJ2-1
ASSWGLAVYNEQF
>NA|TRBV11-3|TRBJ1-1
ASSSGTAGRAF
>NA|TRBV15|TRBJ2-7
ATSRGDRKSYEQY
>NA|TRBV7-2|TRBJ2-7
ASSWGLAVVTGYEQY
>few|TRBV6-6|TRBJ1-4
ASSYRTGGEKLF
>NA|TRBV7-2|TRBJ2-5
ASSLAAGGWETQY
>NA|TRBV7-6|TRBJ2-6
ASSSWPRGSSSGANVLT
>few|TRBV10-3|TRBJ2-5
AISESGPRGETQY
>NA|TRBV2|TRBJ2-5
ASSVRQQETQY
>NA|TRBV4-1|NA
ASSQPGRGKNNEQF
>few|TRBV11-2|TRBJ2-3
ASSRGSGSTDTQY
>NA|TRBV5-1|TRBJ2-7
ASSSQGSGLAGEVYEQY
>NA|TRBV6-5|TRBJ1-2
ASSYSKAGNYGYT
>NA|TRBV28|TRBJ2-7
ASSFGEDYEQY
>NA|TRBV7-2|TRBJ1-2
ASSPLGTGIYGYT
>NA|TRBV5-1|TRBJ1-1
ASSPDRGRATEAF
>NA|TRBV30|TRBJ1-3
AWNSEVGGNTIY
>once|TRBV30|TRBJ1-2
AWSADRGGYGYT